This is a list of T cell receptor beta chains from one sample in a study of glioma-infiltrating T cells after dendritic cell vaccination. Sequencing used immunoSEQ multiplex PCR; TCRdb keeps in-frame clones, though not all of them. The sample has roughly 100,000 clones; roughly 90% are singletons. Here the sequenced sample was blood, taken after dendritic cell vaccination. The source of these receptors is a human donor with glioblastoma. CDR3s include the opening cysteine and the closing phenylalanine or tryptophan. Each record gives: V gene, clone size, J gene, CDR3 protein. Size values are once, few and many counts, or a class for expanded clones, and some rows have none.

v_call: TRBV27
clone_size: -
j_call: TRBJ1-4
cdr3_aa: CASRRATGEKLFF

v_call: TRBV29-1
clone_size: -
j_call: TRBJ2-5
cdr3_aa: CSVEEGAGGETQYF

v_call: TRBV6-1
clone_size: -
j_call: TRBJ1-2
cdr3_aa: CASSGSGTGVGYTF

v_call: TRBV5-1
clone_size: -
j_call: TRBJ1-3
cdr3_aa: CASSSRQGNTIYF

v_call: TRBV5-1
clone_size: -
j_call: TRBJ1-1
cdr3_aa: CASSPGRGTGGLNTEAFF

v_call: TRBV30
clone_size: -
j_call: TRBJ2-2
cdr3_aa: CAGGTPNTGELFF

v_call: TRBV5-1
clone_size: -
j_call: TRBJ2-1
cdr3_aa: CASSLPDSLYNEQFF

v_call: TRBV10-3
clone_size: -
j_call: TRBJ2-5
cdr3_aa: CAISPPGSSGAGETQYF

v_call: TRBV2
clone_size: once
j_call: TRBJ1-3
cdr3_aa: CASSETGNTIYF

v_call: TRBV7-3
clone_size: few
j_call: TRBJ2-5
cdr3_aa: CASSSTGGGQETQYF

v_call: TRBV20-1
clone_size: -
j_call: TRBJ2-1
cdr3_aa: CSTGVVHEQFF

v_call: TRBV7-2
clone_size: -
j_call: TRBJ1-6
cdr3_aa: CASSSVSVNSPLHF

v_call: TRBV7-8
clone_size: -
j_call: TRBJ1-1
cdr3_aa: CASSLDRGPTFF

v_call: TRBV19
clone_size: -
j_call: TRBJ2-7
cdr3_aa: CASSPQEGGLEQYF

v_call: TRBV30
clone_size: -
j_call: TRBJ1-2
cdr3_aa: CAWGRQGAFYGYTF

v_call: TRBV23-1
clone_size: -
j_call: TRBJ2-1
cdr3_aa: CASSQTGTSCWNEQFF

v_call: TRBV11-2
clone_size: -
j_call: TRBJ2-1
cdr3_aa: CASSLGQGAYNEQFF

v_call: TRBV7-9
clone_size: -
j_call: TRBJ2-3
cdr3_aa: CASQRGGRVDTQYF

v_call: TRBV21-1
clone_size: -
j_call: TRBJ2-7
cdr3_aa: CASRVSFEVGELNVLDRTAYEQYF

v_call: TRBV10-3
clone_size: -
j_call: TRBJ2-7
cdr3_aa: CAISGRGSDEQYF

v_call: TRBV27
clone_size: -
j_call: TRBJ2-1
cdr3_aa: CASSSLTILAGEYNEQFF

v_call: TRBV2
clone_size: -
j_call: TRBJ2-1
cdr3_aa: CASRPPGGYNEQFF

v_call: TRBV10-3
clone_size: -
j_call: TRBJ2-1
cdr3_aa: CAISESELDEQFF

v_call: TRBV9
clone_size: -
j_call: TRBJ2-1
cdr3_aa: CASSSRGTSGGNEQFF

v_call: TRBV27
clone_size: -
j_call: TRBJ2-1
cdr3_aa: CASSSPYPREQFF

v_call: TRBV2
clone_size: -
j_call: TRBJ2-2
cdr3_aa: CASRLTGITGELFF

v_call: TRBV18
clone_size: -
j_call: TRBJ1-1
cdr3_aa: CASSLGQGVYTEAFF

v_call: TRBV30
clone_size: -
j_call: TRBJ1-6
cdr3_aa: CAWSPLTGLGSPLHF

v_call: TRBV11-2
clone_size: -
j_call: TRBJ2-5
cdr3_aa: CASSATKGVGETQYF

v_call: TRBV11-3
clone_size: once
j_call: TRBJ2-1
cdr3_aa: CASSLTDLYNEQFF

v_call: TRBV5-1
clone_size: -
j_call: TRBJ1-2
cdr3_aa: CASSLARINYGYTF

v_call: TRBV4-1
clone_size: once
j_call: TRBJ1-5
cdr3_aa: CASSQARTGAGQPQHF

v_call: TRBV13
clone_size: -
j_call: TRBJ2-3
cdr3_aa: CASSSLATTDTQYF

v_call: TRBV9
clone_size: -
j_call: TRBJ2-6
cdr3_aa: CASTRQGWLGSGANVLTF

v_call: TRBV11-3
clone_size: -
j_call: TRBJ2-7
cdr3_aa: CASSLVGLAGDEQYF

v_call: TRBV9
clone_size: few
j_call: TRBJ2-1
cdr3_aa: CASSDGTTYNEQFF

v_call: TRBV4-1
clone_size: once
j_call: TRBJ1-4
cdr3_aa: CASSSGGWEKLFF

v_call: TRBV5-5
clone_size: -
j_call: TRBJ2-7
cdr3_aa: CASSFSGSSYEQYF

v_call: TRBV2
clone_size: -
j_call: TRBJ1-5
cdr3_aa: CASTKNTLSGNQPQHF

v_call: TRBV30
clone_size: -
j_call: TRBJ1-5
cdr3_aa: CASAGGLSNQPQHF

v_call: TRBV6-5
clone_size: -
j_call: TRBJ1-1
cdr3_aa: CASRNPGQSNTEAFF

v_call: TRBV5-1
clone_size: once
j_call: TRBJ2-2
cdr3_aa: CASSPRDRVTGELFF

v_call: TRBV27
clone_size: -
j_call: TRBJ1-1
cdr3_aa: CASSSLQGITEAFF

v_call: TRBV7-3
clone_size: -
j_call: TRBJ1-5
cdr3_aa: CASSQDRDSNQPQHF

v_call: TRBV30
clone_size: few
j_call: TRBJ2-2
cdr3_aa: CAWSRSWTGELFF

v_call: TRBV19
clone_size: -
j_call: TRBJ2-1
cdr3_aa: CASSIAGGPYNEQFF

v_call: TRBV10-3
clone_size: -
j_call: TRBJ2-2
cdr3_aa: CAISPGLASGELFF

v_call: TRBV4-1
clone_size: -
j_call: TRBJ2-1
cdr3_aa: CASSAQGIKPNNEQFF

v_call: TRBV5-1
clone_size: -
j_call: TRBJ2-2
cdr3_aa: CASSLEGAGELFF